This note documents a single TCR beta chain sequence. Its antigen remains unknown. Libraries of TCR beta came from quantitative 5'-RACE with molecular barcodes. In TCRdb, the 5' RACE reads were re-called with MiXCR into one record per CDR3 protein. In the table there are about 130,000 distinct CDR3 sequences, approximately 7.4% of which are singletons. The entry originates in a study of CD8 T cells in ankylosing spondylitis. Germline V gives CDR1 DFQATT, CDR2 SNEGSKA (reference sequence). The length of the CDR3 is 12 residues. With 6 bases removed from V and 4 bases from J, the gap between germline ends came to 13 bases. Findings of the study overall: Ankylosing spondylitis blood appeared to carry a characteristic TCR beta motif of roughly eight highly homologous variants. Disease-linked clones were reportedly significantly enriched in matched ankylosing spondylitis synovial fluid. Prior literature has documented some motif variants in synovial fluid and blood from reactive arthritis.

The chain uses TRBV20-1 and TRBJ2-7; no definite D call. The specimen was blood, either unsorted or a sorted T cell fraction (not recorded which). The TCR was taken from a female donor with ankylosing spondylitis or in good health (not recorded which). The CDR3 reads CSANSHGYEQYF. The CDR3 coding sequence is TGCAGTGCAAATAGCCACGGTTACGAGCAGTACTTC.